The 8 T cell receptor beta chains below all came from one sample that was sequenced in a study of cytotoxic CD8 clonotypes in ibrutinib-treated CLL. Generated by immunoSEQ multiplex PCR, the TCRdb table keeps only in-frame clones and is missing some. Among 250,000 to 350,000 clones listed, roughly 76% were seen once. The sample was PBMCs, taken at disease progression, from a patient treated with ibrutinib. These TCRs come from a human donor with chronic lymphocytic leukemia.

The J gene is TRBJ2-3, the V gene TRBV7-6, with D perhaps TRBD1 or TRBD2 (6 bases each). This CDR3 contains 16 residues. Deletions cut 5 bases from V and 0 bases from J, with 15 bases between. Germline assignment: CDR1 SGHVS and CDR2 FNYEAQ. The CDR3 spells CASSQGSGLSTDTQYF. The CDR3 bases are TGTGCCAGCAGCCAGGGGTCGGGACTTAGCACAGATACGCAGTATTTT.

The V gene is TRBV4-3, the J gene TRBJ2-7, with 15 bases matching TRBD2. This CDR3 has 18 amino acids. Losses at the gene ends were 0 bases for V and 6 bases for J; bases not matched to a gene: 9. Germline V CDR1 and CDR2: LGHNA, YSLEER. The CDR3 bases are TGCGCCAGCAGCCAAGATTCATTGGTGGGACTAGCGGGAGGCGAGCAGTACTTC. Amino acids: CASSQDSLVGLAGGEQYF.

V gene TRBV6-5 combines with J gene TRBJ1-2; the D gene is possibly TRBD1 (6 bases). V gave up 5 bases and J gave up 6 bases, with 13 bases separating them. Germline V lookup: CDR1 MNHEY, CDR2 SVGAGI. This CDR3 contains 13 residues. The CDR3 DNA is TGTGCCAGCAGTCCGCAGGGGTTGCATGGCTACACCTTC. Translating gives CASSPQGLHGYTF.

V usage is TRBV5-1 and J usage is TRBJ2-5; D remains unclear. From germline, CDR1 is SGHRS and CDR2 YFSETQ. The length of the CDR3 is 11 residues. Trimming pared 5 bases from V and 5 bases from J, leaving 7 bases between. The CDR3 DNA follows: TGCGCCAGCAGACTCGGGGAGACCCAGTACTTC. It codes for CASRLGETQYF.

In this sample, this clone turned up a few times. This chain uses TRBV2 with TRBJ1-2; D gene unclear. Deletions cut 6 bases from V and 4 bases from J, with 9 bases between. Germline V gene lookup returns CDR1 SNHLY and CDR2 FYNNEI. The CDR3 has 12 amino acids. This chain's CDR3 is CASRHSFYGYTF. Written as DNA, the CDR3 is TGTGCCAGCAGACACAGCTTCTATGGCTACACCTTC.

J is TRBJ1-5 and V is TRBV6-4, with unresolved D. Trimming took 4 bases from V and 0 from J, leaving 10 bases between them. The CDR3 has 15 residues. In germline, CDR1 is MRHNA, CDR2 SNTAGT. The DNA of the CDR3 is TGTGCCAGCAGTGTAGCGGGCAATAGCAATCAGCCCCAGCATTTT. Encoded protein: CASSVAGNSNQPQHF.

This chain uses TRBV19 with TRBJ1-2; D possibly corresponds to TRBD1 (5 bases). The CDR3 consists of 13 residues. The V gene lost 5 bases and the J gene lost 4 bases, with 11 bases spanning the gap. Germline V lookup: CDR1 LNHDA, CDR2 SQIVND (reference sequence). The DNA of the CDR3 is TGTGCCAGTAGTGTGACAGCTAGCTATGGCTACACCTTC. Residues: CASSVTASYGYTF.

The rearrangement uses TRBV13 and TRBJ1-2; the D gene is possibly TRBD1 (5 bases). Germline V lookup: CDR1 PRHDT, CDR2 FYEKMQ (reference sequence). Trimming took 4 bases from V and 9 from J, leaving 18 bases between them. This CDR3 contains 14 residues. Written as DNA, the CDR3 is TGTGCCAGCAGCTCCCCCGACAGCCCGTGGAGCTACACCTTC. This gives the protein CASSSPDSPWSYTF.